Below, one T cell receptor (beta chain) is given with its context. The antigen is unknown. Data came from immunoSEQ multiplex PCR; TCRdb stores just in-frame clones and leaves some out. The sample shows 150,000 to 200,000 clones, 84% of them seen only once. Deletions cut 6 bases from V and 0 bases from J, with 15 bases between. Germline lookup yields CDR1 SGHVS and CDR2 FQNEAQ. This CDR3 is built from 16 residues. The data originate from a study of cytomegalovirus exposure and HLA in healthy donors. Findings of the study overall: For cytomegalovirus status, the classifier reportedly gave diagnoses with high specificity and sensitivity. A few chains tied to CMV proved CMV antigen-specific in vitro. Most TCR sequences were seen very rarely across donors, but some public TCRs occurred in many.

The sequenced material came from PBMCs. This clonotype was sampled from a young man in good health and CMV-seropositive. The chain is built from TRBV7-8 and TRBJ2-1, with D maybe TRBD2 (5 bases). This CDR3 reads CASSPSGGGSYNEQFF. In DNA form, the CDR3 reads TGTGCCAGCAGTCCGAGCGGCGGAGGCTCCTACAATGAGCAGTTCTTC. Together with reference TRBV7-8 and TRBJ2-1, the CDR3 gives the full variable domain: GAGVSQSPRYKVAKRGQDVALRCDPISGHVSLFWYQQALGQGPEFLTYFQNEAQLDKSGLPSDRFFAERPEGSVSTLKIQRTQQEDSAVYLCASSPSGGGSYNEQFFGPGTRLTVL.